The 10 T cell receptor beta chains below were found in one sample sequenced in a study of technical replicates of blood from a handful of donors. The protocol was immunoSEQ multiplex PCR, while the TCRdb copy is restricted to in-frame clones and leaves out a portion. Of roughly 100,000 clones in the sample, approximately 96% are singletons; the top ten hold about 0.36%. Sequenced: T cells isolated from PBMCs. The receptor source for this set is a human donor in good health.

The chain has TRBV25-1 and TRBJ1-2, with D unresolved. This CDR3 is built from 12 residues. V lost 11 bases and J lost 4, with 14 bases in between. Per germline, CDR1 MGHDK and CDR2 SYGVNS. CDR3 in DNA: TGTGCCTATGGAGGGAGGCCCTATGGCTACACCTTC. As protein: CAYGGRPYGYTF.

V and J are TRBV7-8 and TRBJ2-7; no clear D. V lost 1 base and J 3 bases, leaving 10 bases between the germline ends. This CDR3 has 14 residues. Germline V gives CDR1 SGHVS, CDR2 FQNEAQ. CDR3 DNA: TGTGCCAGCAGCTTAGTAACAGTTTTCTACGAGCAGTACTTC. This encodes CASSLVTVFYEQYF.

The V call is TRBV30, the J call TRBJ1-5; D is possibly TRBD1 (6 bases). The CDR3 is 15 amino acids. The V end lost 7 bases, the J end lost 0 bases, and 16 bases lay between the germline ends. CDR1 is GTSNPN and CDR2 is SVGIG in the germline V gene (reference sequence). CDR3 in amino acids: CALGHPRDSNQPQHF. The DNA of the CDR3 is TGTGCCTTGGGACATCCCAGGGATAGCAATCAGCCCCAGCATTTT.

CDR3 sequence (DNA): TGTGCCAGCCGGACAGGGGTCAATGAGCAGTTCTTC. This sequence encodes CASRTGVNEQFF. The chain links TRBV27 to TRBJ2-1, with 9 positions matching TRBD1. Germline lookup yields CDR1 MNHEY and CDR2 SMNVEV (reference sequence). After removal of 8 bases from V and 6 bases from J, the junction contained 2 bases not matched to a gene. This CDR3 region has 12 residues.

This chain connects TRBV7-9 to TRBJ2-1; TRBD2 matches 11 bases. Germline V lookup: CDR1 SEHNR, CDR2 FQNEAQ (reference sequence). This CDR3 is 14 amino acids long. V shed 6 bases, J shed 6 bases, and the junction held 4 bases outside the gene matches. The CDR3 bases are TGTGCCAGCAGTTTTAGCGGGAGGGGCAATGAGCAGTTCTTC. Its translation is CASSFSGRGNEQFF.

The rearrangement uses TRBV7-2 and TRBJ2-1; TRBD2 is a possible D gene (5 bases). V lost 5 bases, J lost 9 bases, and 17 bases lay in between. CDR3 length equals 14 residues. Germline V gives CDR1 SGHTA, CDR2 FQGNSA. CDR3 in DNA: TGTGCCAGCAGCCCACAGTCGGGGAGTGTTGAGCAGTTCTTC. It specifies CASSPQSGSVEQFF.

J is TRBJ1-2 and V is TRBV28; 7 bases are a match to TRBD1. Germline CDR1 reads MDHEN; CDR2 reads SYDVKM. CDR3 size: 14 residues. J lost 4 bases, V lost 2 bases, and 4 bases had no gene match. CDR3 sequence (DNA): TGTGCCAGCAGTTTAAGGGGGCGAGGCTATGGCTACACCTTC. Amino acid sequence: CASSLRGRGYGYTF.

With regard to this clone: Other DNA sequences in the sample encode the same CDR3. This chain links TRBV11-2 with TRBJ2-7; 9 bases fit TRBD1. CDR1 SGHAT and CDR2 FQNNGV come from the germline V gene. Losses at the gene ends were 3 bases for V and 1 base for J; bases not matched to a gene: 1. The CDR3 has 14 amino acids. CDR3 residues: CASSFGTGSYEQYF. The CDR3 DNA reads TGTGCCAGCAGCTTCGGGACAGGGTCCTACGAGCAGTACTTC.

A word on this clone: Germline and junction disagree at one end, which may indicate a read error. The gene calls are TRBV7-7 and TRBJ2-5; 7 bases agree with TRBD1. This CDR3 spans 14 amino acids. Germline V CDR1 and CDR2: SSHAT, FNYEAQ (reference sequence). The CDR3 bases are TGTGCTAGCAGCGTTGACAGGGTAGACGAGACCCAGTACTTC. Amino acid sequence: CASSVDRVDETQYF.

In nucleotides, the CDR3 is TGTGCCAGCAGTGAGGGACTAGCGGGAGGGCCTTATGAGCAGTTCTTC. Its translation: CASSEGLAGGPYEQFF. The rearrangement links TRBV6-4 to TRBJ2-1; TRBD2 aligns across 16 bases. J was trimmed by 8 bases and V by 3 bases; bases with no gene match: 4. Per germline, CDR1 MRHNA and CDR2 SNTAGT. CDR3 length equals 16 residues.